The T cell receptor beta chain described here comes from a study of blood T cell repertoires in COVID-19. Study-wide context: The analysed material was cDNA or gDNA that came from T cells, B-cell-depleted T cells, or PBMCs.

V lost 6 bases, J lost 5 bases, and 4 bases stayed unmatched. The CDR3 sequence is 14 residues long. Per the germline V gene, CDR1 is MNHEY and CDR2 is SVGAGI. Here immunoSEQ multiplex PCR was the method, and the copy in TCRdb shows in-frame clones only, minus some. The sample has approximately 200,000 clones; roughly nine tenths are singletons. Regarding this clone: Other DNA sequences in this sample translate to the same CDR3.

The sample taken for sequencing was peripheral blood. J is TRBJ1-5 and V is TRBV6-5; 10 nucleotides line up with TRBD1. This clonotype was sampled from a man aged 25-45 years with acute or convalescent COVID-19. CDR3 nucleotides: TGTGCCAGCAGAAGACAGGGGGCATATCAGCCCCAGCATTTT. This gives the protein CASRRQGAYQPQHF.